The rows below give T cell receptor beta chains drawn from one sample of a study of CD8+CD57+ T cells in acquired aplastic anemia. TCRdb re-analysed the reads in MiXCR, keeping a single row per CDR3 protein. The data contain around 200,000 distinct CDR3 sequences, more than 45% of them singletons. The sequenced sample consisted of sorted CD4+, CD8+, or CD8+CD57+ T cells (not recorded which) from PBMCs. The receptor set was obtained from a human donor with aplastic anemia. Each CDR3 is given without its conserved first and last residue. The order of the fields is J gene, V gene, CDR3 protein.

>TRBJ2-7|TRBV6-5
ASSYNPPRHFYEQY
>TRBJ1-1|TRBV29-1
SLAQNTEAF
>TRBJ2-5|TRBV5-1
ASRFPGLAVQETQY
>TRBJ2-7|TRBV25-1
ASNPAGVSEQY
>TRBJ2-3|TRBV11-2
ARSRTGGTDTQY
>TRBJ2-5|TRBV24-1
ATSDPGQQETQY
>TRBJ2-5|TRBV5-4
ASSVSRRETQY
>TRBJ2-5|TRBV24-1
ATSDPGQGGKTQY
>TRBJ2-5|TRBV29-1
SASGPEETQY
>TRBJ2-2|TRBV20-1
SASSPNTGELF
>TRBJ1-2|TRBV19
ASSIESIRQAHGYT
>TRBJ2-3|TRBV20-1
SAQGLAGAYTDTQY
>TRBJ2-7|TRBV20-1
SARDPGGMGYEQY
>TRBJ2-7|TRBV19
ASSISPGTVTYEQY
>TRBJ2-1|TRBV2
ASSESGGQIEQF
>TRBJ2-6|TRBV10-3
AIRGTITGANVLT
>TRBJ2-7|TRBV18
ASSPPGGYYEQY
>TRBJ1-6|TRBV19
ASSMSSPTSPLH
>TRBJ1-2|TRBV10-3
VISGSEAAGYT
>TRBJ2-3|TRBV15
ATSRDRVNADTQY
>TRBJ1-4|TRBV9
ASSVVGGDEKLF
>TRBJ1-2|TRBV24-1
ATSDLGGRGYT
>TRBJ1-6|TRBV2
ASSDSRGVNSPLH
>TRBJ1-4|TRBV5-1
ASSLEARGNEKLF
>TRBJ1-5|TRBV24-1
ATSGNRADQPQH
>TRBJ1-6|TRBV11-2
ASSLVVALQNSPLH
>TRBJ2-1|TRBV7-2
ASSLRGPPLL
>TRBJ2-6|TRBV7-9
ASSRSDSRNSGANVLT
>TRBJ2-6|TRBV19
ASSFLRGTGANVLT
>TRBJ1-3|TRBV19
ASTWDIGNTIY
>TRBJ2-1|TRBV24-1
ATSPRGTSSYNEQF
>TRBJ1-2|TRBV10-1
ASSDWGGSNYGYT
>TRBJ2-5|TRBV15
ATSRDSGDQETQY